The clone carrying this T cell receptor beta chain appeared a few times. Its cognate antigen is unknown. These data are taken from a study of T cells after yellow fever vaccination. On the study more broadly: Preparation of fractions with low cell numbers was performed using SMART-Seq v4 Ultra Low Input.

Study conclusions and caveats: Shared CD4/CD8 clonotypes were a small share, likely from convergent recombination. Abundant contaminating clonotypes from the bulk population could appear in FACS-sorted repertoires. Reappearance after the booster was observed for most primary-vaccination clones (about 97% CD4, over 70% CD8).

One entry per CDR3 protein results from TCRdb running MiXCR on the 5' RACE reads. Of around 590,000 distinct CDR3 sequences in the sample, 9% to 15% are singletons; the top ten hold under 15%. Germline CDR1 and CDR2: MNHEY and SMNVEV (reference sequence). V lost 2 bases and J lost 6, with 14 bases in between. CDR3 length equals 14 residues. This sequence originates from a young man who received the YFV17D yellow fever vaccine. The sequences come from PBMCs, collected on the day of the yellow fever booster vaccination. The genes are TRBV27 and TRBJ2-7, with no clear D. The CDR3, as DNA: TGTGCCAGCAGTTTAGGCCGGGTGCCGGTCGAGCAGTACTTC. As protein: CASSLGRVPVEQYF.